Detailed here is one T cell receptor beta chain. Its antigen remains unidentified. This specimen comes from a study of early T cells in non-severe SARS-CoV-2 infection. Study background: The study sequenced bulk RNA from unsorted whole blood, with chains unpaired. Study-wide results and caveats: VDJdb-based matching was biased toward anti-spike CD8 responses and missed private and CD4 specificities.

J lost 10 bases, V lost 4 bases, and 8 bases had no gene match. Germline V gene sequence: CDR1 SGHKS, CDR2 YYEKEE (reference sequence). This CDR3 contains 15 residues. Attachment of unique molecular identifiers to individual cDNA molecules was performed. One entry per CDR3 protein, called by TCRdb with MiXCR from the 5' RACE reads. Altogether about 55,000 distinct CDR3 sequences are present, 9.5% to 15% being singletons, with the ten largest covering around 3.8%. The receptor's source is an adult who was a healthcare worker with PCR-confirmed SARS-CoV-2 infection or an uninfected control (not recorded which). The V and J genes are TRBV5-5 and TRBJ2-1, with 13 bases aligning to TRBD2. Sequenced sample: whole blood. The CDR3 loop reads CASSLGLAGVEEQFF. For the CDR3, the DNA is TGTGCCAGCAGCCTAGGACTAGCGGGAGTAGAGGAGCAGTTCTTC.